This T cell receptor (beta chain) originates from a study of T cells after yellow fever vaccination. The overall study: The fractions with low cell numbers were processed using SMART-Seq v4 Ultra Low Input. Study findings and constraints: Abundant contaminating clonotypes from the bulk population could appear in FACS-sorted repertoires.

In germline, CDR1 is MNHEY, CDR2 SVGAGI. The CDR3 spans 17 residues. J lost 4 bases, V lost 4 bases, and 5 bases had no gene match. UMIs were added to TCR cDNA along with a universal primer site when it was made by 5'RACE template switching. TCRdb itself ran the 5' RACE reads through MiXCR, one entry per CDR3 protein. The sample has 300,000 to 450,000 distinct CDR3 sequences; under 7.5% are singletons. This clonotype was detected only a few times. Its antigen is unidentified. This chain links TRBV6-5 with TRBJ2-3, with TRBD2 matching 16 bases. Sequencing used PBMCs, obtained 5 days after the yellow fever booster vaccination. The sequence came from a man aged 30-40 years who received the YFV17D yellow fever vaccine. CDR3 sequence: CASSFPGTSGRADTQYF. The CDR3 DNA sequence: TGTGCCAGCAGTTTCCCCGGGACTAGCGGGAGGGCAGATACGCAGTATTTT.